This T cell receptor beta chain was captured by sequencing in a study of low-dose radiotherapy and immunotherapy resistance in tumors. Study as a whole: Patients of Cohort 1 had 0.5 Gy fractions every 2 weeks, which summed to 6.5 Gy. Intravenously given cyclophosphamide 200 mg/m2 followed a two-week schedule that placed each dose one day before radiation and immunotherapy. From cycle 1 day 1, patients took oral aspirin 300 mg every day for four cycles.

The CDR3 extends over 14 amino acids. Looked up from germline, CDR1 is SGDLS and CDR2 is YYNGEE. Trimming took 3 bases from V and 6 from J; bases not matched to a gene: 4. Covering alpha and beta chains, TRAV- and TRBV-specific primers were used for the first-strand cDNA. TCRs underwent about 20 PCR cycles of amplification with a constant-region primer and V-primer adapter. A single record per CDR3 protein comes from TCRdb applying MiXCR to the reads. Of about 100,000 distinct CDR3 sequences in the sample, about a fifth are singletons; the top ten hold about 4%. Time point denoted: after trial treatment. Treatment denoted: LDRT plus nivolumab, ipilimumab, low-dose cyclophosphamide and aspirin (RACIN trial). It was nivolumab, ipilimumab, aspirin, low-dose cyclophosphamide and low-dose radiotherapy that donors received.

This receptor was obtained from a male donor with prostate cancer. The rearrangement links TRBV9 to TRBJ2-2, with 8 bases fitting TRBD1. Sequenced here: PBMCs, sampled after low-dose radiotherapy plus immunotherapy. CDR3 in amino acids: CASSGTGSAGELFF. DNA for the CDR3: TGTGCCAGCAGCGGGACAGGGTCTGCCGGGGAGCTGTTTTTT. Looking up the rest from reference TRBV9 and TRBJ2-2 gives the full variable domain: DSGVTQTPKHLITATGQRVTLRCSPRSGDLSVYWYQQSLDQGLQFLIQYYNGEERAKGNILERFSAQQFPDLHSELNLSSLELGDSALYFCASSGTGSAGELFFGEGSRLTVL.